Following are 21 T cell receptor beta chains from one sample sequenced in a study of OX40 agonist ivuxolimab in advanced cancers. The library was produced with the immunoSEQ multiplex PCR assay. As stored in TCRdb, this immuneACCESS dataset retains in-frame rearrangements with V and J assigned. A fraction of the clones does not appear; measured against another copy, unresolved V genes explain less than half of the discrepancy, and the remainder lacks a known reason. This sample comprises roughly 19,000 clones, about 86% of them detected only once. The leading ten clones occupy about 3.8% of the sample. The input for sequencing was CD4+ or CD8+ T cells sorted from blood, taken in a trial of the OX40 agonist ivuxolimab. These receptors were taken from an adult with an advanced solid tumor such as melanoma, head and neck, liver or kidney cancer.

The J gene is TRBJ2-7, the V gene TRBV14; D is unresolved. The CDR3 totals 12 residues. Per the germline V gene, CDR1 is SGHDN and CDR2 is FVKESK. V was pared by 1 base and J by 7 bases, with 8 bases between. The CDR3 reads CASSQGFSEQYF. CDR3 coding DNA: TGTGCCAGCAGCCAAGGGTTCTCTGAGCAGTACTTC.

CDR3 DNA: TGTGCCAGCAGTGCCCCTAGCGGGATTTTGGGTGAGCAGTTCTTC. The encoded protein is CASSAPSGILGEQFF. The rearrangement uses TRBV6-1 and TRBJ2-1; TRBD2 matches at 9 bases. With 4 bases clipped from V and 9 bases from J, the junction kept 10 bases outside the gene matches. The germline gives CDR1 MNHNS, CDR2 SASEGT. The CDR3 length is 15 residues.

The V call is TRBV28, the J call TRBJ1-3; D not resolved. This CDR3 comprises 14 residues. CDR1 and CDR2 from the germline V gene are MDHEN and SYDVKM. Trimming removed 5 bases from V and 0 bases from J, with 8 bases in between. Here the CDR3 reads CASSPLRSGNTIYF. The CDR3 nucleotides read TGTGCCAGCAGTCCCCTGCGCTCTGGAAACACCATATATTTT.

This clone was detected only once. The V gene is TRBV7-8, the J gene TRBJ2-7; 11 nucleotides align to TRBD1. CDR1 and CDR2 (germline): SGHVS, FQNEAQ. This CDR3 is built from 15 residues. Trimming removed 5 bases from V and 0 bases from J; junction bases left unmatched: 3. The CDR3 here is CASSAGTGGSYEQYF. CDR3 bases: TGTGCCAGCAGCGCCGGGACAGGGGGCTCCTACGAGCAGTACTTC.

The chain is built from TRBV5-1 and TRBJ2-1; D possibly corresponds to TRBD2 (6 bases). The CDR3 spans 15 residues. Germline lookup yields CDR1 SGHRS and CDR2 YFSETQ. The ends were cut back, 2 bases at V and 8 bases at J, with 17 bases in the middle. The CDR3 DNA sequence: TGCGCCAGCAGCTTTGGGGAGGTCAGAGGGGATGAGCAGTTCTTC. Translating gives CASSFGEVRGDEQFF.

Judged by abundance, this clone is medium-sized. Other DNA sequences of this sample code for an identical CDR3. The chain links TRBV2 to TRBJ2-7, with a tentative D call TRBD1 (5 bases). The CDR3 loop spans 14 amino acids. V gave up 2 bases and J gave up 3 bases, with 11 bases separating them. Looked up from germline, CDR1 is SNHLY and CDR2 is FYNNEI. The CDR3 reads CASSERGSIYEQYF. The CDR3 DNA follows: TGTGCCAGCAGTGAAAGGGGCAGTATCTACGAGCAGTACTTC.

The chain joins TRBV10-2 to TRBJ1-5; TRBD1 aligns across 7 bases. The CDR3 spans 14 residues. CDR1 is WSHSY and CDR2 is SAAADI in the germline V gene. The V gene end was trimmed by 6 bases and the J gene end by 4 bases; junction bases not matched to a gene: 6. The CDR3 is CASRGTAVNQPQHF. The DNA for the CDR3 is TGCGCCAGCAGGGGGACAGCGGTTAATCAGCCCCAGCATTTT.

The rearrangement uses TRBV28 and TRBJ2-5; D uncertain. The J call is in doubt because the DNA end fits TRBJ2-7 better. This CDR3 has 11 amino acids. From germline, CDR1 is MDHEN and CDR2 SYDVKM. The CDR3 reads CASSLLHEQYF. In nucleotides, the CDR3 is TGTGCCAGCAGTTTATTGCACGAGCAGTACTTC.

This chain joins TRBV29-1 and TRBJ2-2; possible D gene TRBD1, 6 bases. V shed 7 bases and J shed 7 bases, with 13 bases lying between them. Germline CDR1 SQVTM, CDR2 ANQGSEA. CDR3 length equals 12 residues. The CDR3 bases are TGCAGCGCCTCCAGGGGTGGCGGGGAGCTGTTTTTT. Its protein is CSASRGGGELFF.

V is TRBV10-3 and J is TRBJ1-5; TRBD1 aligns across 9 bases. This CDR3 is 14 amino acids long. Germline loops: CDR1 ENHRY, CDR2 SYGVKD. The V and J ends lost 6 bases and 5 bases, in that order; junction bases with no gene match: 5. CDR3 protein: CAISGQGRDQPQHF. The CDR3 DNA follows: TGTGCCATCAGCGGACAGGGGAGAGATCAGCCCCAGCATTTT.

The chain carries TRBV4-1 and TRBJ1-2, with D unresolved. The germline gives CDR1 MGHRA, CDR2 YSYEKL. Between the trimmed V and J ends, which lost 1 base and 5 bases, there was a span of 14 bases. The CDR3 has 15 residues. The CDR3 here is CASSQVSAESYGYTF. DNA of the CDR3: TGCGCCAGCAGCCAAGTCTCGGCGGAATCTTATGGCTACACCTTC.

This rearrangement joins TRBV5-6 to TRBJ2-5; 11 positions match TRBD1. CDR1 is SGHDT and CDR2 is YYEEEE in the germline V gene. The CDR3 totals 15 residues. V was pared by 4 bases and J by 4 bases, with 6 bases of the junction left unmatched. The CDR3 sequence is CASSIRTGGLETQYF. DNA of the CDR3: TGTGCCAGCAGCATCCGGACAGGGGGCTTAGAGACCCAGTACTTC.

The chain employs TRBV18 and TRBJ1-1; D not resolved. Per germline, CDR1 KGHSH and CDR2 LQKENI. The CDR3 is 14 residues long. The ends were cut back, 3 bases at V and 2 bases at J, with 10 bases in the middle. The CDR3 nucleotides are TGTGCCAGCTCACCGCGGCAGATCAACACTGAAGCTTTCTTT. This sequence encodes CASSPRQINTEAFF. The whole variable domain, remainder taken from reference TRBV18 and TRBJ1-1, is NAGVMQNPRHLVRRRGQEARLRCSPMKGHSHVYWYRQLPEEGLKFMVYLQKENIIDESGMPKERFSAEFPKEGPSILRIQQVVRGDSAAYFCASSPRQINTEAFFGQGTRLTVV.

This rearrangement joins TRBV6-6 to TRBJ2-7; 7 bases are a match to TRBD1. The CDR3 contains 12 residues. J was trimmed by 4 bases and V by 9 bases; bases with no gene match: 6. From germline, CDR1 is MNHNY and CDR2 SVGAGI (reference sequence). The chain's CDR3 is CASSGQPYEQYF. The CDR3 region has the DNA TGTGCCAGTTCGGGACAGCCTTACGAGCAGTACTTC.

The chain links TRBV9 to TRBJ2-5, with 9 positions matching TRBD1. Unmatched junction bases numbered 9, after V lost 4 bases and J lost 5 bases. The germline V gene encodes CDR1 SGDLS and CDR2 YYNGEE. This CDR3 spans 15 amino acids. The CDR3 bases are TGTGCCAGCAGCCCCACGACAGGGGGAATCGAGACCCAGTACTTC. Translation: CASSPTTGGIETQYF.

The rearrangement uses TRBV27 and TRBJ1-1; D ambiguous. This CDR3 spans 13 amino acids. Trimming removed 7 bases from V and 1 base from J, with 10 bases in between. Looked up from germline, CDR1 is MNHEY and CDR2 is SMNVEV (reference sequence). The CDR3 spells CASKSGQNTEAFF. CDR3 nucleotide sequence: TGTGCCAGCAAGAGCGGGCAGAACACTGAAGCTTTCTTT.

This clone was observed a few times. The rearrangement joins TRBV28 to TRBJ2-3, with 11 nucleotides matching TRBD2. This CDR3 contains 16 residues. Germline CDR1 MDHEN, CDR2 SYDVKM. V trimming: 2 bases; J trimming: 2 bases; junction bases outside the gene matches: 3. This CDR3 reads CASSLGLAGVTDTQYF. CDR3 sequence (DNA): TGTGCCAGCAGTTTAGGACTAGCGGGTGTCACAGATACGCAGTATTTT.

This chain joins TRBV19 and TRBJ2-1, with D possibly being TRBD1 or TRBD2 (6 bases each). The ends were cut back, 5 bases at V and 5 bases at J, with 13 bases in the middle. This CDR3 has 14 amino acids. Germline V CDR1 and CDR2: LNHDA, SQIVND (reference sequence). The CDR3 protein is CASSRRGTNNEQFF. The DNA of the CDR3 is TGTGCCAGTAGTCGGCGCGGGACAAACAATGAGCAGTTCTTC.

The V gene is TRBV30, the J gene TRBJ2-1; 11 bases match TRBD2. The length of the CDR3 is 14 residues. Trimming cost V 4 bases and J 10 bases; bases outside gene matches: 9. The V gene's germline CDR1 is GTSNPN and CDR2 SVGIG (reference sequence). The CDR3, as DNA: TGTGCCTGGACCGGTAGCGGGGGGGGCCCGGAGCAGTTCTTC. Amino acids: CAWTGSGGGPEQFF.

V is TRBV11-2 and J is TRBJ2-1; 9 positions match TRBD2. Trimming took 7 bases from V and 4 from J; bases not matched to a gene: 8. The CDR3 is made up of 15 amino acids. Per germline, CDR1 SGHAT and CDR2 FQNNGV. The CDR3 DNA reads TGTGCCAGCATCGCCGGTAGCGGGAGTTACAATGAGCAGTTCTTC. Translated, it gives CASIAGSGSYNEQFF.

The genes are TRBV4-1 and TRBJ2-7; 10 nucleotides align to TRBD1. The CDR3 runs 15 residues. Looked up from germline, CDR1 is MGHRA and CDR2 is YSYEKL. J gave up 5 bases and V 3 bases, and 7 bases lay outside the gene matches. As DNA, the CDR3 is TGCGCCAGCAGCCAGCCGGGACAGGGGAAGCACGAGCAGTACTTC. Translation gives CASSQPGQGKHEQYF.